Listed below are T cell receptor beta chains from one sample, sequenced in a study of shared clonotypes between healthy human individuals. This table comes from immunoSEQ multiplex PCR, and its TCRdb copy is limited to in-frame clones, with some not included. The table lists about 1 million clones, about 76% of them singletons. Sequenced: memory CD4+ T cells sorted from blood. All receptors derive from a man between 18 and 29 years old in good health. Both conserved end residues are part of each CDR3. The D gene is left open where the match is weak. Some rows mark clone size as missing; the rest say once, few, many or name a class of expanded clone.

v_gene	d_gene	abundance	j_gene	CDR3nt	CDR3aa
TRBV11-2	TRBD2	-	TRBJ2-3	TGTGCCAGCAGCTTTGCCGGGAGGACCACAGATACGCAGTATTTT	CASSFAGRTTDTQYF
TRBV5-1	TRBD2	-	TRBJ2-5	TGCGCCAGCAGCTTGGTGTCTAGCGGGGGGGCCGGTGAGACCCAGTACTTC	CASSLVSSGGAGETQYF
TRBV7-9	-	-	TRBJ1-1	TGTGCCAGCAGACAGGGATTGGGGACTGAAGCTTTCTTT	CASRQGLGTEAFF
TRBV28	-	-	TRBJ2-7	TGTGCCAGCAGCCTGCGGGGCTACGAGCAGTACTTC	CASSLRGYEQYF
TRBV29-1	TRBD2	-	TRBJ2-1	TGCAGCACCCCCTTTGGTAGCGGGAAGGGTGAGCAGTTCTTC	CSTPFGSGKGEQFF
TRBV27	-	once	TRBJ2-3	TGTGCCAGCAGTTTGAGCGGATATAGCACAGATACGCAGTATTTT	CASSLSGYSTDTQYF
TRBV10-3	-	-	TRBJ1-4	TGTGCCATCAGTGAGTCCGGACAGTCTAATGAAAAACTGTTTTTT	CAISESGQSNEKLFF
TRBV19	-	-	TRBJ2-3	TGTGCCAGTAGTATTCGCGGGACCTCCACAGATACGCAGTATTTT	CASSIRGTSTDTQYF
TRBV4-3	-	-	TRBJ1-5	TGCGCCAGCAGCCAAGAATTACCGGGCCCCGCGACGGTTCAGCCCCAGCATTTT	CASSQELPGPATVQPQHF
TRBV7-2	-	-	TRBJ2-3	TGTGCCAGCAGCTCCTGGGGGGGGGCCAGATCAGATACGCAGTATTTT	CASSSWGGARSDTQYF
TRBV27	-	-	TRBJ2-7	TGTGCCAGCACCGGCCGACCTCAGTACTTC	CASTGRPQYF
TRBV5-4	-	-	TRBJ2-5	TGTGCCAGCAGCTTGGCTGGGGGTGCGGGTTGGGCCCAGTACTTC	CASSLAGGAGWAQYF
TRBV5-6	-	-	TRBJ2-5	TGTGCCAGCAGCCCCCCGGATCGGGGAGAGACCCAGTACTTC	CASSPPDRGETQYF
TRBV19	-	-	TRBJ1-6	TGTGCCAGTAGTCCCCGTTCGACAGACTATAATTCACCCCTCCACTTT	CASSPRSTDYNSPLHF
TRBV9	-	few	TRBJ1-6	TGTGCCAGCAGCGGGGGGGACTCCCCAGCGAAGTCACCCCTCCACTTT	CASSGGDSPAKSPLHF
TRBV29-1	-	few	TRBJ1-5	TGCAGCGCCGGGGAGGGCGAACAGCCCCAGCATTTT	CSAGEGEQPQHF
TRBV27	TRBD1	-	TRBJ1-2	TGTGCCAGCAGTAAGGTTTCGGGACAGGGTTATGGCTACACCTTC	CASSKVSGQGYGYTF
TRBV5-8	-	-	TRBJ1-2	TGTGCCAGCAGCTTGGGTACAGCCTATTACACCTTC	CASSLGTAYYTF
TRBV2	-	-	TRBJ1-1	TGTGCCACCGGCGGGGGGCCGAATACTGAAGCTTTCTTT	CATGGGPNTEAFF
TRBV29-1	-	-	TRBJ2-7	TGCAGCGCCCGCCTGGATTCTTCCTACGAGCAGTACTTC	CSARLDSSYEQYF
TRBV11-2	-	-	TRBJ2-3	TGTGCCAGCAGCCGAGGCGAATCGCTAAAGGCAGATACGCAGTATTTT	CASSRGESLKADTQYF
TRBV2	TRBD1	-	TRBJ2-6	TGTGCCAGCAGGACAGGGGGCCCCTCTGGGGCCAACGTCCTGACTTTC	CASRTGGPSGANVLTF
TRBV20-1	TRBD1	-	TRBJ2-1	TGCAGTGCTGGGACAGGGGAGCAGTTCTTC	CSAGTGEQFF
TRBV7-2	-	-	TRBJ2-3	TGTGCCAGCAGCTTATATTTCCCAGATACGCAGTATTTT	CASSLYFPDTQYF
TRBV9	-	-	TRBJ2-6	TGTGCCAGCAGCGCACCTGGGGCCAACGTCCTGGCTTTC	CASSAPGANVLAF
TRBV7-2	-	-	TRBJ1-5	TGTGCCAGCAGCTTCTTCCCGGGTCAGCCCCAGCATTTT	CASSFFPGQPQHF
TRBV28	TRBD1	-	TRBJ2-3	TGTGCCAGCCGGGACAGCAGCACAGATACGCAGTATTTT	CASRDSSTDTQYF
TRBV7-9	TRBD1	-	TRBJ2-7	TGTGCCAGCAGCTTTACGGGACAGGGAACCTACGAGCAGTACTTC	CASSFTGQGTYEQYF
TRBV4-2	TRBD1	-	TRBJ1-5	TGTGCCAGCAGCCCGACAGGGGGCAACAATCAGCCCCAGCATTTT	CASSPTGGNNQPQHF
TRBV11-2	-	-	TRBJ1-4	TGTGCCAGCAGCTTAGATGACTACAGGGTTGCAACTAATGAAAAACTGTTTTTT	CASSLDDYRVATNEKLFF
TRBV2	-	-	TRBJ2-2	TGTGCCAGCAGTGCCCGACAGCTACGAGGCACCGGGGAGCTGTTTTTT	CASSARQLRGTGELFF
TRBV2	-	-	TRBJ1-1	TGTGCCAGCAATGGACGGGAAACGAACACTGAAGCTTTCTTT	CASNGRETNTEAFF
TRBV7-2	-	-	TRBJ2-6	TGTGCCAGCAGCTTATGGGTCTTCTCTGGGGCCAACGTCCTGACTTTC	CASSLWVFSGANVLTF
TRBV4-1	-	once	TRBJ1-1	TGCGCCAGCAGCCAGCCCGAACAGGGACGGACGACTGAAGCTTTCTTT	CASSQPEQGRTTEAFF
TRBV28	TRBD1	many	TRBJ2-5	TGTGCCAGCAGTCCAGGGGGCGGGGAGACCCAGTACTTC	CASSPGGGETQYF
TRBV6-1	-	few	TRBJ2-7	TGTGCCAGCAAGGTAAACTACGAGCAGTACTTC	CASKVNYEQYF
TRBV10-3	-	-	TRBJ2-2	TGTGCCATATGGGGGCAGGGCACCGGGGAGCTGTTTTTT	CAIWGQGTGELFF
TRBV29-1	-	-	TRBJ2-2	TGCAGCGTTGAAAGCGGAGCTAACACCGGGGAGCTGTTTTTT	CSVESGANTGELFF
TRBV18	TRBD1	once	TRBJ1-2	TGTGCCAGCTCACCCCTCGGACAGGGTTACTATGGCTACACCTTC	CASSPLGQGYYGYTF
TRBV27	-	-	TRBJ2-2	TGTGCCAGCAGTTTTGTAACCGGGGAGCTGTTTTTT	CASSFVTGELFF
TRBV6-6	TRBD2	-	TRBJ2-5	TGTGCCAGCAGTCGGCTAGCGGGGGCAGAGACCCAGTACTTC	CASSRLAGAETQYF
TRBV7-2	-	-	TRBJ2-4	TGTGCCAGCAGCTTAGTAGGGGATACCAAAAACATTCAGTACTTC	CASSLVGDTKNIQYF
TRBV5-1	TRBD1	once	TRBJ2-7	TGCGCCAGCAGGCTCGGGACAGGGACTGGCTACGAGCAGTACTTC	CASRLGTGTGYEQYF
TRBV30	-	few	TRBJ1-6	TGTGCCTGGAGTGCCCAGAGACCCCTCCACTTT	CAWSAQRPLHF
TRBV7-9	-	few	TRBJ2-1	TGTGCCAGCAGCCCTCCCCCCAATGAGCAGTTCTTC	CASSPPPNEQFF
TRBV11-2	TRBD2	-	TRBJ2-1	TGTGCCAGCAGCCCACGGACTAGCGTAAATGAGCAGTTCTTC	CASSPRTSVNEQFF
TRBV19	-	-	TRBJ1-6	TGTGCCAGTAAAGATCCGGGGGAAAGCTATAATTCACCCCTCCACTTT	CASKDPGESYNSPLHF
TRBV5-1	-	-	TRBJ2-3	TGCGCCAGCAGCTTGGTGCCAGGGGATGATACGCAGTATTTT	CASSLVPGDDTQYF
TRBV29-1	TRBD1	few	TRBJ1-2	TGCAGCGTTGCACAGGGACAGAACTATGGCTACACCTTC	CSVAQGQNYGYTF
TRBV5-1	TRBD2	once	TRBJ2-4	TGCGCCAGCAGCGCTATACTAGCGGGCGTGGAAAACATTCAGTACTTC	CASSAILAGVENIQYF
TRBV7-4	-	-	TRBJ2-7	TGTGCCAGCAGCTTAGTTAAAAACTACGAGCAGTACTTC	CASSLVKNYEQYF